The 9 T cell receptor beta chains below come from one sample, sequenced in a study of blood T cell repertoires in COVID-19. TCRdb's copy holds only in-frame clones and misses some; the assay was immunoSEQ multiplex PCR. The sample lists hundreds of thousands of clones, approximately 86% occurring once. Sequenced: PBMCs or T cells enriched from blood (not recorded which). These receptors originate from a woman aged 25-40 years who had recovered from COVID-19.

The chain combines TRBV19 with TRBJ1-2; possibly TRBD1 for D (6 bases). This CDR3 contains 15 residues. With 3 bases removed from V and 7 bases from J, the gap between germline ends came to 18 bases. Germline loops: CDR1 LNHDA, CDR2 SQIVND (reference sequence). The DNA of the CDR3 is TGTGCCAGTAGTATGACCCCCCAGGGGTTTTCTGGCTACACCTTC. It codes for CASSMTPQGFSGYTF.

This rearrangement joins TRBV7-6 to TRBJ2-7, with TRBD2 matching 12 bases. This CDR3 has 18 amino acids. The germline V gene has CDR1 SGHVS and CDR2 FNYEAQ. Trimming removed 5 bases from V and 0 bases from J; junction bases left unmatched: 11. The CDR3: CASSLGLAGGTISYEQYF. The DNA of the CDR3 is TGTGCCAGCAGCCTGGGTCTAGCGGGGGGGACGATCTCCTACGAGCAGTACTTC.

The chain joins TRBV7-9 to TRBJ2-1; TRBD2 matches at 9 bases. CDR3 length: 19 residues. CDR1 and CDR2 (germline): SEHNR, FQNEAQ (reference sequence). J lost 6 bases, V lost 0 bases, and 15 bases had no gene match. CDR3 in amino acids: CASSLAKGRIAGAFNEQFF. The CDR3 DNA sequence: TGTGCCAGCAGCTTAGCAAAGGGTCGTATAGCGGGAGCGTTCAATGAGCAGTTCTTC.

The chain uses TRBV20-1 and TRBJ2-7; weak D call: TRBD1 (5 bases). This CDR3 has 11 amino acids. Germline V lookup: CDR1 DFQATT, CDR2 SNEGSKA (reference sequence). CDR3 DNA: TGCAGCACAGGTTACTCCTACGAGCAGTACTTC. This sequence encodes CSTGYSYEQYF.

The chain links TRBV5-4 to TRBJ2-1; TRBD2 agrees at 12 bases. CDR3 length: 16 amino acids. Germline trimming cut 1 base from V and 13 bases from J; bases unmatched to any gene: 12. The germline gives CDR1 SGHNT, CDR2 YYREEE (reference sequence). CDR3 protein: CASSLRASGGGGEQFF. In nucleotides, the CDR3 is TGTGCCAGCAGCTTGAGGGCTAGCGGGGGGGGAGGTGAACAGTTCTTC.

This clone has a single count. The chain uses TRBV24-1 and TRBJ1-2, with TRBD1 identical over 8 bases. This CDR3 region has 15 residues. The germline gives CDR1 KGHDR, CDR2 SFDVKD. V shed 3 bases and J 2 bases; nucleotides not matched to a gene: 4. The CDR3 sequence: CATSDPWTGNYGYTF. The CDR3 region has the DNA TGTGCCACCAGTGATCCGTGGACAGGGAACTATGGCTACACCTTC.

The gene calls are TRBV5-6 and TRBJ1-1; 12 nucleotides align to TRBD1. The V gene end was trimmed by 3 bases and the J gene end by 6 bases; junction bases not matched to a gene: 9. This CDR3 is 16 amino acids long. Germline V gene data show CDR1 as SGHDT and CDR2 as YYEEEE. DNA for the CDR3: TGTGCCAGCAGCTCCTGGGGACAGGGGGCGATAGCTGAAGCTTTCTTT. This translates into CASSSWGQGAIAEAFF.

The J gene is TRBJ2-6, the V gene TRBV9, with a tentative D call TRBD1 (6 bases). The germline V and J ends were trimmed by 0 bases and 0 bases, with 10 bases remaining between them. Germline V gene data show CDR1 as SGDLS and CDR2 as YYNGEE. This CDR3 comprises 17 residues. The CDR3 region has the DNA TGTGCCAGCAGCGTAGCCCGACAGGCCTCTGGGGCCAACGTCCTGACTTTC. Translation gives CASSVARQASGANVLTF.

This chain uses TRBV18 with TRBJ2-7; 7 bases are shared with TRBD1. J gave up 5 bases and V 3 bases, and 7 bases lay outside the gene matches. CDR1 is KGHSH and CDR2 is LQKENI in the germline V gene. The CDR3 length is 14 residues. CDR3 sequence: CASSPRQGGDEQYF. CDR3 nucleotides: TGTGCCAGCTCACCTCGACAGGGTGGGGACGAGCAGTACTTC.